Listed below are T cell receptor beta chains from one sample, sequenced in a study of PD-1 blockade in classical Hodgkin lymphoma. This table comes from immunoSEQ multiplex PCR, and its TCRdb copy is limited to in-frame clones, with some not included. The sample has roughly 90,000 clones, 65% to 85% seen once. Material: peripheral blood mononuclear cells (PBMCs), obtained before the fourth cycle of nivolumab. These receptors all come from a human donor with classical Hodgkin lymphoma. CDR3s include the opening cysteine and the closing phenylalanine or tryptophan. Each record gives: J gene, V gene, clone size, D gene, CDR3 DNA, CDR3 protein. D genes are given only for firm matches. Some rows mark clone size as missing; the rest say once, few, many or name a class of expanded clone.

>TRBJ2-7|TRBV10-3|.|TRBD2
TGTGCCATCAGTGAAGGGGCTAGCGGGAACTACGAGCAGTACTTC
CAISEGASGNYEQYF
>TRBJ2-3|TRBV11-3|few|.
TGTGCCAGCAGCATCGGAACCCCGGGGGATACGCAGTATTTT
CASSIGTPGDTQYF
>TRBJ1-2|TRBV28|.|.
TGTGCCAGCACCGCTTACAACAGGGAGGGAGATGGCTACACCTTC
CASTAYNREGDGYTF
>TRBJ2-7|TRBV28|.|.
TGTGCCAGCAGTCGGACAGTCCTCCCCTACGAGCAGTACTTC
CASSRTVLPYEQYF
>TRBJ2-2|TRBV11-2|.|.
TGTGCCAGCAGCTTAGACAGGGAACTCCGGGAAGTCAGGGAGCTGTTTTTT
CASSLDRELREVRELFF
>TRBJ1-4|TRBV11-2|.|.
TGTGCCAGCAGCTTCGGACAGACTTATAATGAAAAACTGTTTTTT
CASSFGQTYNEKLFF
>TRBJ1-1|TRBV21-1|.|.
TGTGCCAGCAGAGGGTCAAGGGGGATGTTTTACACTGAAGCTTTCTTT
CASRGSRGMFYTEAFF
>TRBJ2-7|TRBV7-3|once|TRBD2
TGTGCCAGCAGCTTATCGGGGGGCTACGAGCAGTACTTC
CASSLSGGYEQYF
>TRBJ2-1|TRBV25-1|few|TRBD1
TGTGCCAGCAGTGTCGGTGCCGGGACAGGGGTCAATGAGCAGTTCTTC
CASSVGAGTGVNEQFF
>TRBJ1-2|TRBV27|.|.
TGTGCCAGCAGTACCTCCAGGGGTGCTAACTATGGCTACACCTTC
CASSTSRGANYGYTF
>TRBJ1-4|TRBV5-4|.|.
TGTGCCAGCAGCTTCCAGGAACGGAGTGAAAAACTGTTTTTT
CASSFQERSEKLFF
>TRBJ2-7|TRBV5-1|.|TRBD2
TGCGCCAGCAGCTTCGAACTAGCGGGAGCTGGTAACTACGAGCAGTACTTC
CASSFELAGAGNYEQYF
>TRBJ2-6|TRBV7-2|.|.
TGTGCCAGCAGCTTGCAAGTCTCTGGGGCCAACGTCCTGACTTTC
CASSLQVSGANVLTF
>TRBJ2-7|TRBV11-2|.|TRBD2
TGTGCCAGCAGCCTGGGACTAGGGGACGAGCAGTACTTC
CASSLGLGDEQYF
>TRBJ2-3|TRBV10-3|.|.
TGTGCCATCAGTGAGAGGGATGGGGGCACAGATACGCAGTATTTT
CAISERDGGTDTQYF
>TRBJ2-3|TRBV2|.|TRBD2
TGTGCCAGCAGTTCAGCGGGAACGGGAGCAGATACGCAGTATTTT
CASSSAGTGADTQYF
>TRBJ2-7|TRBV19|once|TRBD1
TGTGCCAGTAGTGTACACAGGGGCGAGCAGTACTTC
CASSVHRGEQYF
>TRBJ2-1|TRBV7-6|.|.
TGTGCCAGCAGCCGGTCCCTGAGCTCCTACAATGAGCAGTTCTTC
CASSRSLSSYNEQFF
>TRBJ1-1|TRBV7-3|.|.
TGTGCCAGCAGCTTAAGGTCGAACACTGAAGCTTTCTTT
CASSLRSNTEAFF
>TRBJ2-3|TRBV6-4|once|TRBD2
TGTGCCAGCAGTGACGGGACTAGCGGGACAGATACGCAGTATTTT
CASSDGTSGTDTQYF
>TRBJ1-3|TRBV7-6|.|.
TGTGCCAGCAGCTTAAGTCTGGCGGGGAGCTCTGGAAACACCATATATTTT
CASSLSLAGSSGNTIYF
>TRBJ1-4|TRBV28|.|.
TGTGCCAGCAGTCCCCAATCCGGGACTAAACTGTTTTTT
CASSPQSGTKLFF
>TRBJ2-7|TRBV4-3|many|.
TGCGCCAGCAGCCAAGGCAGCGTCAGAATCTACGAGCAGTACTTC
CASSQGSVRIYEQYF
>TRBJ1-5|TRBV4-2|.|.
TGTGCCAGCAGCCAAGATGGCGAGGGACGGCACAATCAGCCCCAGCATTTT
CASSQDGEGRHNQPQHF
>TRBJ2-1|TRBV7-2|.|.
TGTGCCAGCAGCTTAGTGCTCTACAATGAGCAGTTCTTC
CASSLVLYNEQFF
>TRBJ1-4|TRBV6-5|.|TRBD1
TGTGCCAGCAGAGACAGGGGTGGTGAAAAACTGTTTTTT
CASRDRGGEKLFF
>TRBJ1-5|TRBV7-9|.|.
TGTGCCAGCAGCCCGGGTGGGGGCCAGCCCCAGCATTTT
CASSPGGGQPQHF
>TRBJ2-3|TRBV19|.|TRBD1
TGTGCCAGTAGTTCCGGGACAGGGGGCGCCGTAGATACGCAGTATTTT
CASSSGTGGAVDTQYF
>TRBJ2-7|TRBV5-1|.|TRBD2
TGCGCCAGCAGCGCAACGGGACTAGTACGCAACGAGCAGTACTTC
CASSATGLVRNEQYF
>TRBJ2-5|TRBV7-2|.|.
TGTGCCAGCAGCTTATCTGCGGGGGCGGTGGAGACCCAGTACTTC
CASSLSAGAVETQYF
>TRBJ2-3|TRBV7-9|.|TRBD2
TGTGCCAGCAGCTTAAGCGGGAAGGTGACATCAACGCAGTATTTT
CASSLSGKVTSTQYF
>TRBJ1-2|TRBV4-1|.|TRBD1
TGCGCCAGCAGCCGCGGACAGGACTATGGCTACACCTTC
CASSRGQDYGYTF
>TRBJ2-1|TRBV15|.|TRBD2
TGTGCCACCAGCAGAGATTGGGGAGGGCTCAATGAGCAGTTCTTC
CATSRDWGGLNEQFF
>TRBJ2-7|TRBV7-7|few|.
TGTGCCAGCAGCTTGGGGGACGGAGCCTACGAGCAGTACTTC
CASSLGDGAYEQYF
>TRBJ2-2|TRBV9|few|.
TGTGCCAGCAGCGTATTAACCGGGGAGCTGTTTTTT
CASSVLTGELFF
>TRBJ1-1|TRBV19|.|TRBD1
TGTGCCAGTAGTCGCGCACAGGGGGCGTCTGAAGCTTTCTTT
CASSRAQGASEAFF
>TRBJ2-5|TRBV9|.|TRBD2
TGTGCCAGCAGCGTAGTTAGCGGGAGAGGCCAAGAGACCCAGTACTTC
CASSVVSGRGQETQYF
>TRBJ1-2|TRBV9|.|TRBD1
TGTGCCAGCAGCGTAGGGACAGGGTTTCCCAATGGCTACACCTTC
CASSVGTGFPNGYTF
>TRBJ2-2|TRBV30|few|.
TGTGCCTGGAGTCAGGGGTCTTTCACCGGGGAGCTGTTTTTT
CAWSQGSFTGELFF
>TRBJ1-5|TRBV19|.|.
TGTGCCAGTAGTACCGGAGGGATCGGGGGGCGACTCGGGCAGCCCCAGCATTTT
CASSTGGIGGRLGQPQHF
>TRBJ2-5|TRBV10-3|.|TRBD2
TGTGCCATCGCTCTATCCGGGGGGGAACAAGAGACCCAGTACTTC
CAIALSGGEQETQYF
>TRBJ2-1|TRBV14|.|TRBD2
TGTGCCAGCAGCCGGAGCGGGAGCGTCTCCTACAATGAGCAGTTCTTC
CASSRSGSVSYNEQFF
>TRBJ2-7|TRBV10-3|.|.
TGTGCCATCAGTGACCAGGGCTACGAGCAGTACTTC
CAISDQGYEQYF
>TRBJ2-7|TRBV29-1|few|.
TGCAGCGTTGTGGCTTCCAGCTCCTACGAGCAGTACTTC
CSVVASSSYEQYF
>TRBJ1-1|TRBV6-1|.|TRBD1
TGTGCCAGCAGTGAAGGTCCGTTGAGGACAGGGCAAAGAGGCACTGAAGCTTTCTTT
CASSEGPLRTGQRGTEAFF
>TRBJ2-3|TRBV30|.|.
TGTGCCTGGAGACTGGTAGCGAGTCCAGATACGCAGTATTTT
CAWRLVASPDTQYF
>TRBJ2-5|TRBV7-2|few|.
TGTGCCAGCAGCCTTATCGGGAGCGGGGAGACCCAGTACTTC
CASSLIGSGETQYF
>TRBJ2-1|TRBV28|.|TRBD2
TGTGCCAGCAGTTCCCCGGGACTAGCGGGAGGGCAATACAATGAGCAGTTCTTC
CASSSPGLAGGQYNEQFF
>TRBJ1-1|TRBV7-8|.|.
TGTGCCAGCAGCGTACAGGGCCGCTCAGGCACTGAAGCTTTCTTT
CASSVQGRSGTEAFF
>TRBJ1-3|TRBV5-1|.|.
TGCGCCAGCAGAACCACAGGGAGCTCTGGAAACACCATATATTTT
CASRTTGSSGNTIYF